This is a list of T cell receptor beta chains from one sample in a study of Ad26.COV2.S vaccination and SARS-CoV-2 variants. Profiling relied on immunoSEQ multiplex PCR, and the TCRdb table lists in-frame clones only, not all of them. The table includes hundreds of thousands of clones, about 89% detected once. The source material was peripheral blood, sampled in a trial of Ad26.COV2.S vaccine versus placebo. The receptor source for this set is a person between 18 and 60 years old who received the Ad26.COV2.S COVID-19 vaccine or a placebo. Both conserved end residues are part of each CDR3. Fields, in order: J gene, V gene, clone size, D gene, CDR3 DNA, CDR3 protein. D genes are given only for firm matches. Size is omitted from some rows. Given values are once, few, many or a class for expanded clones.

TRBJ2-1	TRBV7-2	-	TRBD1	TGTGCCAGCAGCCGCCTACAATCCGGGACAGGGCAAAATGAGCAGTTCTTC	CASSRLQSGTGQNEQFF
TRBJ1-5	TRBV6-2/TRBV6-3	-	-	TGTGCCAGCAGTTCGGGGCAGGGAAGCCAGCCCCAGCATTTT	CASSSGQGSQPQHF
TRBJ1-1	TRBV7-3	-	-	TGTGCCAGCAGCTCCGGTTGGGGGACTGAAGCTTTCTTT	CASSSGWGTEAFF
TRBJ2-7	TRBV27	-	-	TGTGCCAGCAGTTTACAGATGACCTACGAGCAGTACTTC	CASSLQMTYEQYF
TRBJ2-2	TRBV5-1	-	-	TGCGCCAGCAGCGCGGAACCGGGACGCCTAACCGGGGAGCTGTTTTTT	CASSAEPGRLTGELFF
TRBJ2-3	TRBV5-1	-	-	TGCGCCAGCAGCTTGAAAGGTTCAGGACACCTCTTTATAGATACGCAGTATTTT	CASSLKGSGHLFIDTQYF
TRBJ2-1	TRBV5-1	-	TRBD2	TGCGCCAGCAGCTTCGGGGTAGCGGGGGGAAATGAGCAGTTCTTC	CASSFGVAGGNEQFF
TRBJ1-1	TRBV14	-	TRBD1	TGTGCCAGCAGCCATTCGGCCGGGACAGGGGCTTCGACTGAAGCTTTCTTT	CASSHSAGTGASTEAFF
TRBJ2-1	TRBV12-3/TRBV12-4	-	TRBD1	TGTGCCAGCACCGAAACAGGGGATGAGCAGTTCTTC	CASTETGDEQFF
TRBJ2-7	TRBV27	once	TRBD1	TGTGCCAGCAGTCCTACCGGGACAGAGACCTACGAGCAGTACTTC	CASSPTGTETYEQYF
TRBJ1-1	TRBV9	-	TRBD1	TGTGCCAGCAGCACCGGACAGGCTACCAACACTGAAGCTTTCTTT	CASSTGQATNTEAFF
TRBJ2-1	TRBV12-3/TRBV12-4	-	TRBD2	TGTGCCAGCAGTGCCCCGGGAGGACAGTTCTTC	CASSAPGGQFF
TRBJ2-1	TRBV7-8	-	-	TGTGCCAGCAGCTCGAGGGTCCTAGCGACTTACAATGAGCAGTTCTTC	CASSSRVLATYNEQFF
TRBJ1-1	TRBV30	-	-	TGTGCCTGGGTCGGGGGGAACACTGAAGCTTTCTTT	CAWVGGNTEAFF
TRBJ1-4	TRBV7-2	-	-	TGTGCCAGCAGCCCCCAGGGGACGACTAATGAAAAACTGTTTTTT	CASSPQGTTNEKLFF
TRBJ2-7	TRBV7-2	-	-	TGTGCCAGCAGCTTGGGCTTACAGGGCTACGAGCAGTACTTC	CASSLGLQGYEQYF
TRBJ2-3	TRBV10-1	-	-	TGCGCCAGCAGTGACAGTTCTAGCACAGATACGCAGTATTTT	CASSDSSSTDTQYF
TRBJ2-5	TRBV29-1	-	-	TGCAGCGCCCAGACAGGTTTGGAGCGGCAAGAGACCCAGTACTTC	CSAQTGLERQETQYF
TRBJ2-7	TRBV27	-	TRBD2	TGTGCCAGCAGTCGAGGGACTAGCGGGGATTCCTACGAGCAGTACTTC	CASSRGTSGDSYEQYF
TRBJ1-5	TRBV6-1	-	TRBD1	TGTGCCAGCAGTGAAGGACAGGGGAGGCAGCCCCAGCATTTT	CASSEGQGRQPQHF
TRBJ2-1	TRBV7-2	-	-	TGTGCCAGCAGTGAAACTACCTGGGGTAATTCCTACAATGAGCAGTTCTTC	CASSETTWGNSYNEQFF
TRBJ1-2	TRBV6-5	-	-	TGTGCCAGCAGCTACGGCTCAACCTATGGCTACACCTTC	CASSYGSTYGYTF
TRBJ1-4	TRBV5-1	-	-	TGCGCCAGCAGCTTGGTGGGCTTTACTAATGAAAAACTGTTTTTT	CASSLVGFTNEKLFF
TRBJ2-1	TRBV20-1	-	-	TGCAGTGCTAGGTATTACAATGAGCAGTTCTTC	CSARYYNEQFF
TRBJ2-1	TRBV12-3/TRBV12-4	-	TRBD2	TGTGCCAGCAGTTTTCGACTAGCCTATGAGCAGTTCTTC	CASSFRLAYEQFF
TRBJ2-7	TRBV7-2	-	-	TGTGCCAGCAGCTTAGTATGGGGTGGGGAAGGGCAGTACTTC	CASSLVWGGEGQYF
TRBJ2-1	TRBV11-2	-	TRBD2	TGTGCCAGCAGACCAGCGGGAGTAAATGAGCAGTTCTTC	CASRPAGVNEQFF